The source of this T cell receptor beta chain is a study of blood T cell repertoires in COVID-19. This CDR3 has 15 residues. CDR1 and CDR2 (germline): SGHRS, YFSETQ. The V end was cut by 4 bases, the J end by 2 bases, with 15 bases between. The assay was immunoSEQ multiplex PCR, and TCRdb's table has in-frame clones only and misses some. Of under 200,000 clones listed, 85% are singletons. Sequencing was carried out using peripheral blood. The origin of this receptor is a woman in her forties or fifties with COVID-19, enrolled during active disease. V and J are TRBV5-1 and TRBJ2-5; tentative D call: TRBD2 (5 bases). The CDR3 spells CASSLNGNPQETQYF. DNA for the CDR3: TGCGCCAGCAGCCTCAACGGGAACCCTCAAGAGACCCAGTACTTC.